The count of the clone carrying this T cell receptor beta chain is one. Membership in each cohort depended on participant-reported clinical history. The record originates from a study of blood T cell repertoires in COVID-19. About the study: Sites across the United States, Italy and Spain contributed samples from acute and convalescent COVID-19.

The CDR3 has 14 residues. The germline V gene has CDR1 SGHRS and CDR2 YFSETQ. Unmatched junction bases numbered 2, after V lost 0 bases and J lost 8 bases. Clones were sequenced by immunoSEQ multiplex PCR, and TCRdb holds only the in-frame ones, with some missing. The sample gives fewer than 200,000 clones, 82% of which show up once; 4% to 6.5% is in the top ten. The sequence derives from a woman aged 55-69 years with acute COVID-19. The specimen sequenced was PBMCs or T cells enriched from blood (not recorded which). The chain joins TRBV5-1 to TRBJ1-2, with 12 bases that match TRBD1. CDR3 in DNA: TGCGCCAGCAGCTTGGCCGGGACAGGGGGCGGCTACACCTTC. This translates into CASSLAGTGGGYTF.